The 12 T cell receptor beta chains reported below all come from one sample, sequenced in a study of blood T cell repertoires in COVID-19. Generated by immunoSEQ multiplex PCR, the TCRdb table keeps only in-frame clones and is missing some. The table includes about 120,000 clones, roughly 90% detected once. The sample consisted of peripheral blood. These receptors were taken from a man between 65 and 85 years old who had recovered from COVID-19.

The chain employs TRBV9 and TRBJ1-1, with D possibly being TRBD1 (5 bases). CDR3 length: 15 amino acids. Looked up from germline, CDR1 is SGDLS and CDR2 is YYNGEE. V was clipped by 1 base and J by 11 bases, with 21 bases between them. This CDR3 is CASSVTSTGGVGAFF. Written as DNA, the CDR3 is TGTGCCAGCAGCGTAACCTCAACGGGAGGGGTCGGGGCTTTCTTT.

This sequence joins TRBV4-1 and TRBJ2-5; D is possibly TRBD1 (6 bases). Germline V gene data show CDR1 as MGHRA and CDR2 as YSYEKL. The V end lost 0 bases, the J end lost 5 bases, and 16 bases lay between the germline ends. The CDR3 covers 16 residues. The CDR3 DNA reads as TGCGCCAGCAGCCAAGATGAACGGCAGGGGCCGGAGACCCAGTACTTC. This sequence encodes CASSQDERQGPETQYF.

V usage is TRBV7-2 and J usage is TRBJ2-5; D is ambiguous. Germline V lookup: CDR1 SGHTA, CDR2 FQGNSA. The CDR3 has 13 residues. V was shortened by 3 bases and J by 2 bases, with 7 bases between the two germline ends. The CDR3 reads CASSFNRQETQYF. CDR3 DNA: TGTGCCAGCAGCTTTAATCGGCAAGAGACCCAGTACTTC.

The gene calls are TRBV5-6 and TRBJ1-2; D perhaps matches TRBD1 (5 bases). The CDR3 sequence is 14 residues long. The V end was cut by 4 bases, the J end by 8 bases, with 18 bases between. Germline CDR1 reads SGHDT; CDR2 reads YYEEEE. The CDR3 sequence is CASSPAGRSGGYTF. The DNA for the CDR3 is TGTGCCAGCAGCCCAGCGGGACGAAGTGGAGGCTACACCTTC.

The V and J genes are TRBV15 and TRBJ2-7; TRBD2 matches at 10 bases. Germline V gene data show CDR1 as LNHNV and CDR2 as YYDKDF (reference sequence). The CDR3 sequence is 18 residues long. Trimming removed 3 bases from V and 0 bases from J; junction bases left unmatched: 11. The CDR3 protein is CATSRGRRLAGVSYEQYF. The CDR3 nucleotides are TGTGCCACCAGCAGGGGTAGGAGACTAGCGGGCGTCTCCTACGAGCAGTACTTC.

The CDR3 bases are TGTGCCAGCAGGGCGGGGGGCCCCCTCGGGGAGCTGTTTTTT. It specifies CASRAGGPLGELFF. This chain joins TRBV6-5 and TRBJ2-2; 8 bases map to TRBD2. The germline V gene encodes CDR1 MNHEY and CDR2 SVGAGI. There are 14 residues in the CDR3. Germline trimming cut 6 bases from V and 7 bases from J; bases unmatched to any gene: 7.

CDR3 nucleotide sequence: TGTGCCACCAGTGTACCAGACGGGACAGGGTCCTACAATGAGCAGTTCTTC. It yields the protein CATSVPDGTGSYNEQFF. The rearrangement uses TRBV24-1 and TRBJ2-1, with 9 nucleotides matching TRBD1. This CDR3 spans 17 amino acids. The ends lost 5 bases at V and 1 base at J; junction bases unmatched: 8. Germline CDR1 is KGHDR and CDR2 is SFDVKD.

The count of this clone is one. The DNA for the CDR3 is TGTGCCAGTAGTAGCGGGGACAGGGGAGGGAACACTGAAGCTTTCTTT. Protein product: CASSSGDRGGNTEAFF. This chain uses TRBV19 with TRBJ1-1; 10 positions match TRBD1. V shed 4 bases, J shed 1 base, and the junction held 6 bases outside the gene matches. CDR3 length equals 16 residues. Looked up from germline, CDR1 is LNHDA and CDR2 is SQIVND (reference sequence).

The chain links TRBV6-4 to TRBJ2-1; D may be TRBD1 (6 bases). Germline V gives CDR1 MRHNA, CDR2 SNTAGT. The V end lost 5 bases, the J end lost 10 bases, and 24 bases lay between the germline ends. This CDR3 region has 16 residues. The CDR3 coding sequence is TGTGCCAGCAGTAGGGAACAGGGCGTAGGTCTAGGGGAGCAGTTCTTC. This codes for CASSREQGVGLGEQFF.

The J gene is TRBJ1-2, the V gene TRBV6-5; possible D gene TRBD1, 5 bases. V dropped 6 bases and J dropped 4 bases, with 12 bases sitting between them. The germline V gene encodes CDR1 MNHEY and CDR2 SVGAGI. This CDR3 spans 13 amino acids. The CDR3 sequence: CASRQPGVYGYTF. DNA of the CDR3: TGTGCCAGCAGACAGCCGGGGGTCTATGGCTACACCTTC.

The chain carries TRBV18 and TRBJ2-1; 11 bases agree with TRBD2. The CDR3 length is 19 residues. The germline V gene has CDR1 KGHSH and CDR2 LQKENI. The junction had 8 bases not matched to a gene; V was cut back by 1 base and J by 0 bases. CDR3 region: CASSPRIAGGRGSYNEQFF. CDR3 DNA sequence: TGTGCCAGCTCACCACGAATAGCGGGAGGGCGGGGCTCCTACAATGAGCAGTTCTTC.

The CDR3 DNA is TGTGCCAGCAGTCCTTCAATAACAGGAACGACCAAAAACATTCAGTACTTC. It translates to CASSPSITGTTKNIQYF. This chain uses TRBV5-4 with TRBJ2-4; D possibly corresponds to TRBD1 (5 bases). Between the trimmed V and J ends, which lost 5 bases and 2 bases, there was a span of 20 bases. This CDR3 is 17 amino acids long. Germline V gene lookup returns CDR1 SGHNT and CDR2 YYREEE (reference sequence).